The source of this T cell receptor (beta chain) is a study of blood T cell repertoires in COVID-19. The method was immunoSEQ multiplex PCR; TCRdb's version includes in-frame clones alone and lacks a portion of them. The sample includes 120,000 to 150,000 clones, 82% seen only once; the top ten take less than 5%. The V gene lost 6 bases and the J gene lost 1 base, with 9 bases spanning the gap. This CDR3 comprises 13 residues. Sequencing input: peripheral blood. The receptor's source is an elderly woman with acute or convalescent COVID-19. This chain connects TRBV12-3 or TRBV12-4 to TRBJ1-1; D gene ambiguous. The CDR3 sequence is CASSTQRNTEAFF. DNA of the CDR3: TGTGCCAGCAGCACACAAAGGAACACTGAAGCTTTCTTT.